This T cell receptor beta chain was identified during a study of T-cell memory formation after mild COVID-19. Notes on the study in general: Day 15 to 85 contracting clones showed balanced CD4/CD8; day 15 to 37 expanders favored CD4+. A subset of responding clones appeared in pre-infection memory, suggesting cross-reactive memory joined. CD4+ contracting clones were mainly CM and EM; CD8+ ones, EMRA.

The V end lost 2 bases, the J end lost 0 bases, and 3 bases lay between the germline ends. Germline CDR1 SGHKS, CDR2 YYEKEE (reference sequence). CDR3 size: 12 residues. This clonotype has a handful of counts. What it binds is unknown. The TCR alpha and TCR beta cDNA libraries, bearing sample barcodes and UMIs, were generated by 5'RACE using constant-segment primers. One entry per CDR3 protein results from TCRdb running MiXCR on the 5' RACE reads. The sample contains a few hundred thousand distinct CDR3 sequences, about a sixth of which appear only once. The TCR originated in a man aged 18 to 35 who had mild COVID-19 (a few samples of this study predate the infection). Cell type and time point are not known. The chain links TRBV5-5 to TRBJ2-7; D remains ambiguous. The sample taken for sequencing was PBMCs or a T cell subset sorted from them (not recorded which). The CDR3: CASSFHSYEQYF. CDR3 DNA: TGTGCCAGCAGCTTTCACTCCTACGAGCAGTACTTC.